This T cell receptor (beta chain) was sequenced in a study of glioma-infiltrating T cells after dendritic cell vaccination. In the study overall: Treatment, given 2003 to 2012, was autologous tumor lysate-pulsed dendritic cell vaccination.

Up to 2 ug genomic DNA was used for TCRB CDR3 amplification. TCRdb's copy holds only in-frame clones and misses some; the assay was immunoSEQ multiplex PCR. The sample includes 50,000 to 60,000 clones, around 83% of them seen just once. Noted time point: after dendritic cell vaccination, including at tumor progression/relapse. Isocitrate dehydrogenase mutation was absent in all glioblastoma patients. The clonotype was recovered from a human donor with glioblastoma. The source material was blood, sampled after dendritic cell vaccination.

CDR3 coding DNA: TGTGCCAGCAGCTTCGCTAGCGGGGGGGCTGACGGGGAGCTGTTTTTT. Its protein product is CASSFASGGADGELFF. The rearrangement uses TRBV7-2 and TRBJ2-2, with 12 nucleotides matching TRBD2. Germline CDR1 and CDR2: SGHTA and FQGNSA. V shed 3 bases and J 7 bases; nucleotides not matched to a gene: 6. The CDR3 loop spans 16 amino acids. The whole variable domain, filled in from reference TRBV7-2 and TRBJ2-2, reads GAGVSQSPSNKVTEKGKDVELRCDPISGHTALYWYRQSLGQGLEFLIYFQGNSAPDKSGLPSDRFSAERTGGSVSTLTIQRTQQEDSAVYLCASSFASGGADGELFFGEGSRLTVL.